These 12 T cell receptor beta chains were sequenced from one sample in a study of monozygotic twins with inflammatory bowel disease. TCRdb re-called the 5' RACE reads and catalogs CDR3 proteins one per entry, DNA excluded. The sample has around 450,000 distinct CDR3 sequences; the top ten hold 2% to 3%. Sequences were obtained from blood. The source of these receptors is a human donor with ulcerative colitis or Crohn's disease, or a healthy co-twin of an affected twin (not recorded which).

This chain joins TRBV20-1 and TRBJ1-1. Looked up from germline, CDR1 is DFQATT and CDR2 is SNEGSKA (reference sequence). The CDR3 loop spans 14 amino acids. CDR3 region: CSARDGRANTEAFF.

This chain links TRBV5-1 with TRBJ2-1; TCRdb lists TRBD2, though no DNA is available to test this call. The CDR3 has 17 residues. CDR1 and CDR2 (germline): SGHRS, YFSETQ. The CDR3 reads CASSSPGGLAGSQEQFF.

V gene TRBV7-9 combines with J gene TRBJ1-1; lacking DNA, the TRBD1 call made by TCRdb goes unchecked. CDR1 is SEHNR, CDR2 FQNEAQ, per germline (reference sequence). There are 14 residues in the CDR3. This chain's CDR3 is CASSVRDRDTEAFF.

The chain has TRBV5-1 and TRBJ1-1; TCRdb returns TRBD1, unconfirmable since there is no DNA. The CDR3 runs to 14 residues. Germline loops: CDR1 SGHRS, CDR2 YFSETQ. CDR3: CASSFDRGLTEAFF.

V and J are TRBV9 and TRBJ2-1; TCRdb's assignment of TRBD2 cannot be checked, as there is no DNA. The CDR3 is 13 amino acids. CDR1 is SGDLS, CDR2 YYNGEE, per germline. The CDR3 here is CASSGTSGGPQFF.

The CDR3 reads CARGRDRYYEQYF. This chain links TRBV19 with TRBJ2-7; the TCRdb D gene call, TRBD1, has no DNA to confirm it. The CDR3 is 13 amino acids. CDR1 and CDR2 (germline): LNHDA, SQIVND (reference sequence).

The chain recombines TRBV6-2 or TRBV6-3 with TRBJ2-2; TCRdb's D call, TRBD1, is unchecked because there is no DNA. The CDR3 is 15 residues long. CDR1 and CDR2 from the germline V gene are MNHEY and SVGEGT. The CDR3 is CASSYSTVSGQGLFF.

The chain recombines TRBV7-8 with TRBJ2-1; TCRdb names TRBD1, which stays unverified in the absence of DNA. The CDR3 totals 14 residues. Germline-derived CDR1 and CDR2 are SGHVS and FQNEAQ. The CDR3 sequence: CASSSPQGYNEQFF.

The chain has TRBV5-1 and TRBJ2-3; TCRdb outputs TRBD1, but without DNA this stays unchecked. Germline CDR1 is SGHRS and CDR2 is YFSETQ. The CDR3 has 13 amino acids. CDR3 region: CASSGGRGDTQYF.

The chain uses TRBV25-1 and TRBJ1-6; TCRdb's D call, TRBD1, is unchecked because there is no DNA. The CDR3 is 17 residues long. Germline V CDR1 and CDR2: MGHDK, SYGVNS. The CDR3 here is CASSEYNPGQGWSPLHF.

The rearrangement links TRBV5-6 to TRBJ1-2; the TRBD1 assignment by TCRdb is unverifiable without DNA. The length of the CDR3 is 17 residues. Germline V gene data show CDR1 as SGHDT and CDR2 as YYEEEE. CDR3: CASSLEKTWGSNYGYTF.

The J gene is TRBJ2-1, the V gene TRBV7-8; TCRdb's D gene call, TRBD2, goes unchecked for lack of DNA. The germline V gene has CDR1 SGHVS and CDR2 FQNEAQ. This CDR3 has 19 amino acids. The CDR3: CASSGTGTSGGPTYNEQFF.